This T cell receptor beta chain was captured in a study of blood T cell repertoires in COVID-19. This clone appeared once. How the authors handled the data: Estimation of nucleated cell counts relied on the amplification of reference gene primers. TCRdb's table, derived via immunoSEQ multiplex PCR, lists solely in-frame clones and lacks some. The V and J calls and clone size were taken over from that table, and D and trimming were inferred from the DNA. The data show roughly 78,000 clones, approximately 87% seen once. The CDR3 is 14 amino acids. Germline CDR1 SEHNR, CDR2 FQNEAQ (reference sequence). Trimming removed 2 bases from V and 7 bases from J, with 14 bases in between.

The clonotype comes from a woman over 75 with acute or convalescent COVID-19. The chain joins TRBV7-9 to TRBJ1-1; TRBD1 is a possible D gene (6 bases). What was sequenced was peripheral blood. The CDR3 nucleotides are TGTGCCAGCAGCTTATTACAGGGAATAATTGAAGCTTTCTTT. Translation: CASSLLQGIIEAFF.